Described below is a single T cell receptor (beta chain) sequence and its context. The specificity of this receptor is unknown. Per-nucleotide qualities are absent, and no much larger clonotype sits a single base away. The germline V gene (reference sequence) gives CDR1 as MNHNY and CDR2 as SVGAGI. Here V drops 6 bases and J drops 1 base, and the junction holds 5 bases not matched to any gene. The CDR3 goes from the cysteine to the phenylalanine over 15 residues. Only the CDR3 DNA is retained, 45 bases long and in frame from the first base. TCRbeta CDR3 regions were amplified from genomic DNA using the immunoSEQ Assay, a bias-controlled multiplex PCR. Per the authors' processing: The number of nucleated cells in each sample was estimated from the amplification of reference gene primers within the assay. Sequence reads were collapsed and filtered to measure the absolute abundance of every unique TCRbeta CDR3 rearrangement. Productive Simpson clonality was computed per sample as the square root of Simpson's diversity index over productive rearrangements. This is the immuneACCESS table as TCRdb keeps it, with only in-frame sequences that have V and J called. A part of the clones is gone; compared with another copy, unresolved V genes explain less than half, and the rest is unexplained. V, J and clone size are those of that table, while D and trimming were read from the DNA. In all, the sample holds about 120,000 clones, and approximately 85% of those were seen once. The top ten constitute around 10% of the sample.

Whole blood was collected in K2EDTA tubes by collaborating institutions according to the institutions' own protocols. For TCRbeta analysis, collaborators shipped samples in one of three forms: frozen whole blood, isolated PBMCs, or DNA extracted from either of those sample types. The data originate from a study of blood T cell repertoires in COVID-19 (dated by TCRdb to 2018 to 2021). Regarding the research as a whole: Samples covering the acute and convalescent phases of COVID-19 were provided by collaborators in the United States, Italy and Spain. The repertoires were made available in a free public database intended to serve as a resource for research on the immune response to SARS-CoV-2. A de-identified subject ID, COVID-19 status, age in years and sex were almost always included in the sample metadata. The samples were drawn from two sources: the first 160 participants of the ongoing ImmuneRACE study, and fewer than 1,500 subjects contributed by 6 global collaborators. Where available, HLA class I and class II types were obtained from metadata supplied by the sample provider rather than from assay-based typing. The prospective study material was composed of cDNA or gDNA derived from T cells, B-cell-depleted T cells, or PBMCs. The dataset comprised deeply sampled blood TCRbeta repertoires from subjects exposed to, actively infected with, or recovered from COVID-19.

Summary of the overall study and its limitations: The quantity of clinical and demographic metadata differed by source and by participant and was supplied without curation.

This clonotype originated in a human donor in a cohort sampled during active COVID-19. Sample: peripheral blood. This sequence uses TRBV6-6 and TRBJ1-5, with 8 junctional bases fitting TRBD1. In nucleotides, the sequence is TGTGCCAGCAGCAAGACAGGGGAGAGCAATCAGCCCCAGCATTTT. The translation is CASSKTGESNQPQHF.